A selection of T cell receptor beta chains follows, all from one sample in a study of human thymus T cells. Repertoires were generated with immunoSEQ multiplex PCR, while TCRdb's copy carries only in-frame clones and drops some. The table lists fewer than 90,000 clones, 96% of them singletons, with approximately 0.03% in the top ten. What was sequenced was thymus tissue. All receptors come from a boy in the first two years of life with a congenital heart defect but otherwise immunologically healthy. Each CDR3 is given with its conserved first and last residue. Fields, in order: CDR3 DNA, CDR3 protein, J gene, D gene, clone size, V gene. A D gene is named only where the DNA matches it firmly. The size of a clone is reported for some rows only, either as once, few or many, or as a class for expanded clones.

DNA: TGTGCCAGCAGCTCCGGAACACCGAGCAGCAGACCCGTCTACGAGCAGTACTTC
CDR3: CASSSGTPSSRPVYEQYF
J: TRBJ2-7
D: .
size: .
V: TRBV7-2

DNA: TGTGCCAGCAGTTTATATCCAGCGACGGCCGGGGAGCTGTTTTTT
CDR3: CASSLYPATAGELFF
J: TRBJ2-2
D: .
size: .
V: TRBV28

DNA: TGTGCCAGCGAACGAGGGAATCAGCCCCAGCATTTT
CDR3: CASERGNQPQHF
J: TRBJ1-5
D: .
size: .
V: TRBV6-1

DNA: TGCGCCAGCAGTGAGGACAGGGCCTATGGCTACACCTTC
CDR3: CASSEDRAYGYTF
J: TRBJ1-2
D: TRBD1
size: .
V: TRBV10-1

DNA: TGTGCCAGCAGTCCCCCACATAAGGGGGAGTGGGAAGAGCAGTACTTC
CDR3: CASSPPHKGEWEEQYF
J: TRBJ2-7
D: .
size: .
V: TRBV28

DNA: TGTGCCAGCAGCAAAAACGGCAGTGATTATGGCTACACCTTC
CDR3: CASSKNGSDYGYTF
J: TRBJ1-2
D: .
size: .
V: TRBV21-1

DNA: TGCGCCAGCAGCCAGGCTGCCACGTCCCGGGACAAGGGAGTACTTCCCCTCCACTTT
CDR3: CASSQAATSRDKGVLPLHF
J: TRBJ1-6
D: .
size: .
V: TRBV4-3

DNA: TGTGCCAGCAGCGAGGCGAATTGGAACATTCAGTACTTC
CDR3: CASSEANWNIQYF
J: TRBJ2-4
D: .
size: .
V: TRBV5-6

DNA: TGTGCCAGCAGCTTCGGACAGGGAGAGGGCACCATATATTTT
CDR3: CASSFGQGEGTIYF
J: TRBJ1-3
D: TRBD1
size: .
V: TRBV9

DNA: TGTGCCAGCAGCCAACTAACGGGACTAGCGGGAGGGTGGGATGAGCAGTTCTTC
CDR3: CASSQLTGLAGGWDEQFF
J: TRBJ2-1
D: TRBD2
size: once
V: TRBV4-2

DNA: TGTGCCAGCAGTGTTGAGCGAATGGGGAAACTGTTTTTT
CDR3: CASSVERMGKLFF
J: TRBJ1-4
D: .
size: .
V: TRBV2

DNA: TGTGCCAGCTCACCGGGACTAGCGGAGAGGGGTTGGGGATACAATGAGCAGTTCTTC
CDR3: CASSPGLAERGWGYNEQFF
J: TRBJ2-1
D: TRBD2
size: .
V: TRBV18

DNA: TGTGCCAGCAGCTTAGCGGTAGGCGACTACTACGAGCAGTACTTC
CDR3: CASSLAVGDYYEQYF
J: TRBJ2-7
D: .
size: .
V: TRBV11-2

DNA: TGTGCCAGCAGGCCAGGACTAGCGGGGGGGTACGCCGAGGAGACCCAGTACTTC
CDR3: CASRPGLAGGYAEETQYF
J: TRBJ2-5
D: TRBD2
size: .
V: TRBV7-2

DNA: TGTGCCAGTAGTGCCGGGACAGGGCGGACTTATCCCTACGAGCAGTACTTC
CDR3: CASSAGTGRTYPYEQYF
J: TRBJ2-7
D: TRBD1
size: once
V: TRBV19

DNA: TGTGCCAGCAGCTTAAGGACGAGCACAGATACGCAGTATTTT
CDR3: CASSLRTSTDTQYF
J: TRBJ2-3
D: .
size: .
V: TRBV7-2

DNA: TGTGCCAGCACCACACGCAATGGGACAGGGTATCGTGAAGCTTTCTTT
CDR3: CASTTRNGTGYREAFF
J: TRBJ1-1
D: TRBD1
size: .
V: TRBV7-9

DNA: TGTGCCAGCAGTTACCCCGACAGAGGGGCAACTGAAGCTTTCTTT
CDR3: CASSYPDRGATEAFF
J: TRBJ1-1
D: .
size: .
V: TRBV6-6

DNA: TGTGCCAGCAGCAAATCAGAAACCGGGGAGCTGTTTTTT
CDR3: CASSKSETGELFF
J: TRBJ2-2
D: .
size: .
V: TRBV11-2

DNA: TGTGCCAGCTCCACCGGGAGGGACAGTGGTTATAGCAATCAGCCCCAGCATTTT
CDR3: CASSTGRDSGYSNQPQHF
J: TRBJ1-5
D: TRBD1
size: .
V: TRBV19

DNA: TGTGCCAGCAGCTGCCCTGACTCCTACGAGCAGTACTTC
CDR3: CASSCPDSYEQYF
J: TRBJ2-7
D: .
size: .
V: TRBV5-4

DNA: TGTGCCAGCAGTTTTGAGGGCGGAGGGTTTGGAGATGGCTACACCTTC
CDR3: CASSFEGGGFGDGYTF
J: TRBJ1-2
D: .
size: once
V: TRBV28

DNA: TGCGCCAGCAGCTTGGCGGGAGCAGGATATTCCTACGAGCAGTACTTC
CDR3: CASSLAGAGYSYEQYF
J: TRBJ2-7
D: .
size: .
V: TRBV5-1

DNA: TGTGCCAGCAGTGACCGACAGGAGACCCAGTACTTC
CDR3: CASSDRQETQYF
J: TRBJ2-5
D: .
size: .
V: TRBV6-1

DNA: TGTGCCAGCAGTCGAGGACAGGAAGCTAATGAAAAACTGTTTTTT
CDR3: CASSRGQEANEKLFF
J: TRBJ1-4
D: TRBD1
size: .
V: TRBV6-5

DNA: TGTGCCAGCAGCCCAGGGAATGACGACGGTGCCTACGAGCAGTACTTC
CDR3: CASSPGNDDGAYEQYF
J: TRBJ2-7
D: .
size: .
V: TRBV7-9

DNA: TGTGCCAGCAGTTCCCCAGCGGGAGGGAACACCGGGGAGCTGTTTTTT
CDR3: CASSSPAGGNTGELFF
J: TRBJ2-2
D: TRBD2
size: .
V: TRBV28

DNA: TGTGCCAGTAGTATCCACAGGGGCTACGAGCAGTACTTC
CDR3: CASSIHRGYEQYF
J: TRBJ2-7
D: TRBD1
size: .
V: TRBV19

DNA: TGCACCAGGACTAGCGGGAGGGCAAGTGAGCAGTACTTC
CDR3: CTRTSGRASEQYF
J: TRBJ2-7
D: .
size: .
V: TRBV1

DNA: TGTGCCACCAGCAGAGATAAGGGTGTAAGCTCTGGAAACACCATATATTTT
CDR3: CATSRDKGVSSGNTIYF
J: TRBJ1-3
D: .
size: .
V: TRBV15

DNA: TGTGCCAGCAGCCCAAGCGCAGGGGACACCGGGGAGCTGTTTTTT
CDR3: CASSPSAGDTGELFF
J: TRBJ2-2
D: .
size: .
V: TRBV11-3

DNA: TGTGCCAGCAGTGCGGAATACCCCGAAAGCACAGATACGCAGTATTTT
CDR3: CASSAEYPESTDTQYF
J: TRBJ2-3
D: .
size: .
V: TRBV27

DNA: TGTGCCAGCAGCTGGACTAGCGGGGGGCCCTACGAGCAGTACTTC
CDR3: CASSWTSGGPYEQYF
J: TRBJ2-7
D: TRBD2
size: .
V: TRBV7-2

DNA: TGTGCCAGCAGCCGGAAAGGGACAGGGGCCTACAATGAGCAGTTCTTC
CDR3: CASSRKGTGAYNEQFF
J: TRBJ2-1
D: TRBD1
size: once
V: TRBV7-2

DNA: TGTGCCAGCAGTGCGGGGACTAGCGGCAAAGAGACCCAGTACTTC
CDR3: CASSAGTSGKETQYF
J: TRBJ2-5
D: TRBD2
size: .
V: TRBV6-4

DNA: TGCGCCAGCAGAGTAGACAGGGAGAACACCGGGGAGCTGTTTTTT
CDR3: CASRVDRENTGELFF
J: TRBJ2-2
D: TRBD1
size: .
V: TRBV4-1

DNA: TGTGCCAGCAATAATCAACAGGGGAAGAACACCGGGGAGCTGTTTTTT
CDR3: CASNNQQGKNTGELFF
J: TRBJ2-2
D: TRBD1
size: few
V: TRBV5-6

DNA: TGTGCCAGCCTTGGGCCCGGTATTAGCAATCAGCCCCAGCATTTT
CDR3: CASLGPGISNQPQHF
J: TRBJ1-5
D: .
size: .
V: TRBV2

DNA: TGTGCCAGCAGTCAATACAGGTCTAGCAATCAGCCCCAGCATTTT
CDR3: CASSQYRSSNQPQHF
J: TRBJ1-5
D: .
size: .
V: TRBV27

DNA: TGTGCCAGCTGGAGGGAGGAGACCCAGTACTTC
CDR3: CASWREETQYF
J: TRBJ2-5
D: .
size: .
V: TRBV6-5

DNA: TGTGCCACCAGCAGAGAGTATCAAGCGGGAGGCCAAGAGACCCAGTACTTC
CDR3: CATSREYQAGGQETQYF
J: TRBJ2-5
D: TRBD2
size: once
V: TRBV15

DNA: TGTGCCAGCAGCTTACGACCAAAAAATAGCGGGGTTAGCACAGATACGCAGTATTTT
CDR3: CASSLRPKNSGVSTDTQYF
J: TRBJ2-3
D: TRBD2
size: .
V: TRBV7-3

DNA: TGCGCCAGCAGCCCGTACGATTTCCAAGAGACCCAGTACTTC
CDR3: CASSPYDFQETQYF
J: TRBJ2-5
D: .
size: .
V: TRBV5-1

DNA: TGTGCCATCAGTAGGAGAGGTATGCCGCAGGGTCGGAACGAGCAGTACTTC
CDR3: CAISRRGMPQGRNEQYF
J: TRBJ2-7
D: .
size: .
V: TRBV10-3

DNA: TGTGCCAGCACCCCTCCTGGGGCCAACGTCCTGACTTTC
CDR3: CASTPPGANVLTF
J: TRBJ2-6
D: .
size: .
V: TRBV7-2

DNA: TGCGCCAGCAGCCAGGATTTAGCCAAAAACATTCAGTACTTC
CDR3: CASSQDLAKNIQYF
J: TRBJ2-4
D: .
size: .
V: TRBV5-1